These T cell receptor beta chains were read from a single sample in a study of T cells expressing NK-cell markers. TCRdb reanalyzed the 5' RACE reads, giving one entry per CDR3 protein sequence and no DNA. The table lists 150,000 or so distinct CDR3 sequences. The source material was blood T cells: a sorted CD56 or NKG2C T cell subset, CD4+ or CD8+ T cells, or bulk PBMC T cells (not recorded which). The receptors shown here come from a woman aged 45 to 65 in good health. CDR3s include the opening cysteine and the closing phenylalanine or tryptophan.

j_call v_call cdr3_length cdr3_aa
TRBJ1-1 TRBV12-3/TRBV12-4 14 CASSRSDRGSEAFF
TRBJ2-1 TRBV20-1 13 CSASRGLYNEQFF
TRBJ1-2 TRBV12-3/TRBV12-4 12 CAILDGTYGYTF
TRBJ1-5 TRBV11-2 17 CASSFDLVFGCNQPQHF
TRBJ2-3 TRBV6-5 13 CASRATGVDTQYF
TRBJ2-1 TRBV24-1 16 CATSDYNAGPYNEQFF
TRBJ2-1 TRBV7-9 15 CASSLRQGIQNEQFF
TRBJ2-1 TRBV27 14 CASSVAGGWDEQFF
TRBJ1-1 TRBV3-1 13 CASSPQGVTEAFF
TRBJ2-1 TRBV6-4 13 CASSDSQTGEQFF
TRBJ1-1 TRBV6-5 15 CASTSPGQGYTEAFF
TRBJ2-7 TRBV4-1 15 CASSRYQGGEDEQYF
TRBJ2-7 TRBV4-1 15 CASSRAGTGAYEQYF
TRBJ2-7 TRBV5-1 16 CASSLAPSGRSYEQYF
TRBJ2-1 TRBV5-1 11 CASSDYNEQFF
TRBJ1-1 TRBV20-1 15 CSANTPRGRDPEAFF
TRBJ1-1 TRBV19 12 CASSIFGTEAFF